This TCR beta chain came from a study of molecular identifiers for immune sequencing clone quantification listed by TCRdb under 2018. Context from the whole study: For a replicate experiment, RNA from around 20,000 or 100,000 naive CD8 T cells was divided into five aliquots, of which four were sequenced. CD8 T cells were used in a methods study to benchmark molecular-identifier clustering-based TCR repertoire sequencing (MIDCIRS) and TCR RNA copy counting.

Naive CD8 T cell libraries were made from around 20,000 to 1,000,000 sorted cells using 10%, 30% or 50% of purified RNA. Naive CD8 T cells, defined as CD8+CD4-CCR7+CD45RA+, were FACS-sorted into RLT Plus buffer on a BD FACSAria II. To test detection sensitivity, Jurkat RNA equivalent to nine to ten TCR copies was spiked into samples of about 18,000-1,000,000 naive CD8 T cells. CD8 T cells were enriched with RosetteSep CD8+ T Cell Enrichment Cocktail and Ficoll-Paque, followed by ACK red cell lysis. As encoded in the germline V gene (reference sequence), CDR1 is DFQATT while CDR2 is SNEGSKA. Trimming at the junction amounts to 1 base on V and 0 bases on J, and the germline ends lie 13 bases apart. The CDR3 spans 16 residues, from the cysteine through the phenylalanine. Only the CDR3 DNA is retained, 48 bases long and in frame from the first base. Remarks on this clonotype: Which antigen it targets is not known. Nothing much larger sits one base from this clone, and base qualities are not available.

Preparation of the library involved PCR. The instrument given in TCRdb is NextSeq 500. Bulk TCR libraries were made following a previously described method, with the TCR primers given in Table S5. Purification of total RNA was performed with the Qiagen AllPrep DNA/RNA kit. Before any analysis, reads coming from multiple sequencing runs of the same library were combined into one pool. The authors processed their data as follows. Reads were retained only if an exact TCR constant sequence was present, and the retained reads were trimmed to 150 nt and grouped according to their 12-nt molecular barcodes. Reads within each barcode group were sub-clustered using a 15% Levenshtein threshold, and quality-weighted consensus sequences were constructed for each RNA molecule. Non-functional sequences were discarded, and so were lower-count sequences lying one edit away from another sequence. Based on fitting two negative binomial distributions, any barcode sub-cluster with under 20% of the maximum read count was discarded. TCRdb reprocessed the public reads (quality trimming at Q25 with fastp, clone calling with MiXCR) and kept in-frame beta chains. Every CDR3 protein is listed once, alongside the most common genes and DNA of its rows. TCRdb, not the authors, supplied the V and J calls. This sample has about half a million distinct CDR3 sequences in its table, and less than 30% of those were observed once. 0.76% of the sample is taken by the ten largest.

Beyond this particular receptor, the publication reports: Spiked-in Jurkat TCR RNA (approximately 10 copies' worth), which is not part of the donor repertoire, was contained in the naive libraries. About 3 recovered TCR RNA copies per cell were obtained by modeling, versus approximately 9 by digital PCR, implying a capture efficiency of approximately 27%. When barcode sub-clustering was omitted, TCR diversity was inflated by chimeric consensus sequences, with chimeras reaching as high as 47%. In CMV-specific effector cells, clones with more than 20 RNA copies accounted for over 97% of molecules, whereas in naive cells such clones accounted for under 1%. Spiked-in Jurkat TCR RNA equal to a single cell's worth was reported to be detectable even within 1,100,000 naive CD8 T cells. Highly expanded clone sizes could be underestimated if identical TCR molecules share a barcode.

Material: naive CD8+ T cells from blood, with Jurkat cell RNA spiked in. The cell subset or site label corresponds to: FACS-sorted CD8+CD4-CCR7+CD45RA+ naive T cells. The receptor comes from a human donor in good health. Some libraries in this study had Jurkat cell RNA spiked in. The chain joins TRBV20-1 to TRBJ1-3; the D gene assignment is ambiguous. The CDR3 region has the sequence CSARATTGVSGNTIYF. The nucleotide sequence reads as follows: TGCAGTGCTAGAGCTACAACTGGAGTCTCTGGAAACACCATATATTTT.